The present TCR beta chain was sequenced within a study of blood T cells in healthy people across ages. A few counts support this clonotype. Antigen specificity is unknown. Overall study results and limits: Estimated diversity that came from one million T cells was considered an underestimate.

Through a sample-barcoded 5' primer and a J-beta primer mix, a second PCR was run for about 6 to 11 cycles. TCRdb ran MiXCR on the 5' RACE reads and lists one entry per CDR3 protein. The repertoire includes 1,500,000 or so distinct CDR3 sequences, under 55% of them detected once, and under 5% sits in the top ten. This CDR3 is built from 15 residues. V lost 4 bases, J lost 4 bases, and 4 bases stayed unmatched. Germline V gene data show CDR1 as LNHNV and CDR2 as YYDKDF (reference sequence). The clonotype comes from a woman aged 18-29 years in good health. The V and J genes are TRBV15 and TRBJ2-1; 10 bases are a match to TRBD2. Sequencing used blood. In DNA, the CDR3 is TGTGCCACCAGCACTCAGCGGGAGGGTTACAATGAGCAGTTCTTC. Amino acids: CATSTQREGYNEQFF.